The entry that follows covers one T cell receptor beta chain sequence. Its antigen remains unidentified. The source of the sample is a study of T-cell memory formation after mild COVID-19. Points from the study as a whole: Memory sampled before infection contained some responding clones, suggesting cross-reactive memory joined. Shrinking CD4+ clones were chiefly CM and EM; CD8+ ones were chiefly EMRA.

Sample barcodes and UMIs were carried by the TCR alpha and TCR beta cDNA libraries that 5'RACE generated with constant-segment primers. MiXCR was run by TCRdb on the 5' RACE reads, yielding one entry per CDR3 protein. The sample includes about 340,000 distinct CDR3 sequences, around 13% seen only once; the top ten take about a fifth. V gave up 0 bases and J gave up 5 bases; unmatched junction bases: 13. CDR1 and CDR2 from the germline V gene are DFQATT and SNEGSKA (reference sequence). CDR3 size: 17 residues. This receptor was obtained from a man younger than 30 who had mild COVID-19 (a few samples of this study predate the infection). Cell type and time point are not known. The genes are TRBV20-1 and TRBJ1-5, with TRBD1 identical over 7 bases. The specimen was PBMCs or a T cell subset sorted from them (not recorded which). CDR3 amino acids: CSARDPLNRGGHQPQHF. The CDR3, as DNA: TGCAGTGCTAGAGATCCCCTCAACAGGGGCGGTCATCAGCCCCAGCATTTT.